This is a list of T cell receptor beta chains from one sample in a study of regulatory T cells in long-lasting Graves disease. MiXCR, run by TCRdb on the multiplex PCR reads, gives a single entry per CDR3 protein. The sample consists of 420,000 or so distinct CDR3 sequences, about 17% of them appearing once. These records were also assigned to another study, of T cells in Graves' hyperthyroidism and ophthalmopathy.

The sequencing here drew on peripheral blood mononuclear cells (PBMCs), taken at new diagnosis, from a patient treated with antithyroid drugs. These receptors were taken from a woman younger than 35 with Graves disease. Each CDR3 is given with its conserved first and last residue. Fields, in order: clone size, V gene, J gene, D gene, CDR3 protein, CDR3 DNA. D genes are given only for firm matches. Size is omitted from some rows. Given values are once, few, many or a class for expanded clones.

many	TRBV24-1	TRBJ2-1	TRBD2	CATSALAGGESGSSNEQFF	TGTGCCACCAGTGCCTTAGCGGGAGGTGAGTCCGGATCCTCCAATGAGCAGTTCTTC
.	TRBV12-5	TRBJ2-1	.	CASGRAGGDEQFF	TGTGCTAGTGGACGAGCGGGTGGGGATGAGCAGTTCTTC
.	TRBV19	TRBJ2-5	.	CASSMYALAETQYF	TGTGCCAGTAGTATGTATGCGCTTGCGGAGACCCAGTACTTC
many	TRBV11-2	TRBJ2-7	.	CASSLGAGWDEQYF	TGTGCCAGCAGCTTAGGCGCGGGGTGGGACGAGCAGTACTTC
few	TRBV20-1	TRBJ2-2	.	CSASIPGAAGELFF	TGCAGTGCTAGTATTCCGGGGGCGGCCGGGGAGCTGTTTTTT
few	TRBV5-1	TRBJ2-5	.	CASSRPDQETQYF	TGCGCCAGCAGCCGCCCCGACCAAGAGACCCAGTACTTC
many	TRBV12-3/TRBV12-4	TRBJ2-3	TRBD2	CASSQLGEGTQYF	TGTGCCAGCAGCCAACTCGGGGAGGGTACGCAGTATTTT
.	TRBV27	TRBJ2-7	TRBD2	CASMGSRGRDNEQYF	TGTGCCAGCATGGGGTCGCGCGGGAGGGACAACGAGCAGTACTTC
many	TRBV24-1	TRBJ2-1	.	CATSDFSGAYNEQFF	TGTGCCACCAGTGATTTCAGTGGTGCTTACAATGAGCAGTTCTTC
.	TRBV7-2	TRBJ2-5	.	CASTYPDGQETQYF	TGTGCCAGCACCTATCCGGACGGACAAGAGACCCAGTACTTC
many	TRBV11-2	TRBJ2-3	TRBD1	CASSRQGARRLTDTQYF	TGTGCCAGCAGCCGACAGGGGGCGCGGAGGTTGACAGATACGCAGTATTTT
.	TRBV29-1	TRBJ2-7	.	CSVEEGGRGDEQYF	TGCAGCGTTGAAGAAGGGGGGCGCGGTGACGAGCAGTACTTC
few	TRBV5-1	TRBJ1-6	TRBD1	CASSLTDRGNSPLHF	TGCGCCAGCAGCTTAACCGACAGGGGTAATTCACCCCTCCACTTT
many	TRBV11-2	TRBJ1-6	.	CASSLDPQNSPLHF	TGTGCCAGCAGCTTAGATCCACAGAATTCACCCCTCCACTTT
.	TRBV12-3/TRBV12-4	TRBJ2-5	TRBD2	CASGAGRVRLAGGKETQYF	TGTGCCAGCGGGGCAGGTCGGGTACGGCTAGCGGGAGGGAAAGAGACCCAGTACTTC
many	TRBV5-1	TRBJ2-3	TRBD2	CASSSGLAGGGRTDTQYF	TGCGCCAGCAGCTCAGGACTAGCGGGAGGGGGCCGCACAGATACGCAGTATTTT
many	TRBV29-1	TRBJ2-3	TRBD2	CSVERAGGGTDTQYF	TGCAGCGTTGAAAGGGCGGGAGGGGGCACAGATACGCAGTATTTT
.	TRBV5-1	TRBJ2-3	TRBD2	CASSLGAGSLLITDTQYF	TGCGCCAGCAGCTTGGGAGCGGGGAGCCTCCTTATCACAGATACGCAGTATTTT
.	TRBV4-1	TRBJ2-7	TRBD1	CASSQALGQGYEQYF	TGCGCCAGCAGCCAAGCTCTCGGACAGGGTTACGAGCAGTACTTC
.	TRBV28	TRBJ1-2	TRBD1	CASSSGTGAPGYTF	TGTGCCAGCAGTTCGGGAACAGGGGCGCCAGGCTACACCTTC
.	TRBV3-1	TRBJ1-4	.	CASSQEVRRGEKLFF	TGTGCCAGCAGCCAAGAGGTCAGGCGGGGGGAAAAACTGTTTTTT
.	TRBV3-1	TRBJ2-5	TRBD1	CASSETTGGGTQYF	TGTGCCAGCAGCGAAACGACAGGGGGTGGGACCCAGTACTTC
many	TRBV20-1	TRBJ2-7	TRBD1	CSATSRDRVYEQYF	TGCAGTGCTACCTCCCGGGACAGGGTCTACGAGCAGTACTTC
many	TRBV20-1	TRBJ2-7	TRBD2	CSADLRGAYEQYF	TGCAGTGCCGATCTGCGGGGGGCCTACGAGCAGTACTTC
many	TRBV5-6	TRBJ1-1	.	CASSSPTGVEAFF	TGTGCCAGCAGCTCACCGACGGGCGTAGAAGCTTTCTTT
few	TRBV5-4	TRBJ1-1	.	CASSLARGDKNTEAFF	TGTGCCAGCAGCTTGGCACGGGGAGATAAGAACACTGAAGCTTTCTTT
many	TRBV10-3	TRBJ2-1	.	CAISRLGDEQFF	TGTGCCATCAGCCGACTGGGGGATGAGCAGTTCTTC
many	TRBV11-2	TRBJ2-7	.	CASSLVRGEQYF	TGTGCCAGCAGCTTAGTTCGGGGTGAGCAGTACTTC
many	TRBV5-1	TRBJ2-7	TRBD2	CASSLGTSGDEQYF	TGCGCCAGCAGCTTAGGGACTAGCGGCGACGAGCAGTACTTC
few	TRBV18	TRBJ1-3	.	CASSPGQSNGNTIYF	TGTGCCAGCTCACCCGGACAGTCCAATGGAAACACCATATATTTT
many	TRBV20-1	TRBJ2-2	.	CSAREDRGLGTGELFF	TGCAGTGCTAGAGAAGACAGGGGACTAGGTACCGGGGAGCTGTTTTTT
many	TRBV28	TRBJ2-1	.	CASRRLSYNEQFF	TGTGCCAGCCGCCGACTCTCCTACAATGAGCAGTTCTTC
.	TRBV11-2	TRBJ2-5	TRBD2	CASSFSAGAQEIQYF	TGTGCCAGCAGTTTTTCAGCGGGGGCCCAAGAGATCCAGTACTTC
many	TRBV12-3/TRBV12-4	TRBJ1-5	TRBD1	CASSLRQGAGNQPQHF	TGTGCCAGCAGTTTAAGGCAGGGGGCAGGCAATCAGCCCCAGCATTTT
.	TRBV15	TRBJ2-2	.	CATSRTRALGHGELFF	TGTGCCACCAGCAGGACCCGGGCCCTCGGGCACGGGGAGCTGTTTTTT
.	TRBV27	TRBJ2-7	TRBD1	CASSPDRGYNEQYF	TGTGCCAGCAGCCCTGACAGGGGGTACAACGAGCAGTACTTC
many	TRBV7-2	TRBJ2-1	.	CASSLGEGWGNEQFF	TGTGCCAGCAGCTTAGGCGAGGGTTGGGGCAATGAGCAGTTCTTC
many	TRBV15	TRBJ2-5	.	CATSVSWIVGETQYF	TGTGCCACCAGCGTGAGCTGGATCGTCGGAGAGACCCAGTACTTC
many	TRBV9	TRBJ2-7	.	CASSEAEHYEQYF	TGTGCCAGCAGCGAGGCAGAGCACTACGAGCAGTACTTC
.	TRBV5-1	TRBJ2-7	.	CASSLEASKTYEQYF	TGCGCCAGCAGCTTGGAGGCTAGCAAGACCTACGAGCAGTACTTC
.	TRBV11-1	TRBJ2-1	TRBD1	CASSLDRGSLTEQFF	TGTGCCAGCAGCCTAGACAGGGGTTCTCTCACCGAGCAGTTCTTC
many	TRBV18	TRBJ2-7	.	CASSPWEARDEQYF	TGTGCCAGCTCACCTTGGGAGGCGAGGGACGAGCAGTACTTC
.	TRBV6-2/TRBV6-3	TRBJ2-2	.	CASSYQGGDTGELFF	TGTGCCAGCAGTTATCAGGGAGGCGACACCGGGGAGCTGTTTTTT
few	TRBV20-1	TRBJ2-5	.	CSAHDGSVQETQYF	TGCAGTGCTCACGATGGGAGCGTCCAAGAGACCCAGTACTTC